This T cell receptor (beta chain) was retrieved from a study of shared clonotypes between healthy human individuals. CD4+ cell separation produced CD45RA+ naive and CD45RA-negative memory subsets. Profiled with immunoSEQ multiplex PCR; TCRdb holds only in-frame clones, not every one. The table shows about 980,000 clones, with roughly 72% occurring only once. V was pared by 5 bases and J by 3 bases, with 5 bases of the junction left unmatched. The CDR3 is made up of 16 amino acids. Germline CDR1 SGHTA, CDR2 FQGNSA. The source is a man aged 18 to 30 in good health. Sequencing input: memory CD4+ T cells sorted from blood. Subset indicated: CD45RA-negative fraction. The rearrangement joins TRBV7-2 to TRBJ2-7; 15 nucleotides align to TRBD2. CDR3 in amino acids: CASSRTSGRALYEQYF. The DNA of the CDR3 is TGTGCCAGCAGCCGGACTAGCGGGAGGGCCCTCTACGAGCAGTACTTC.